What follows are 2 T cell receptor beta chains derived from one specimen sequenced in a study of T cell responses to AZD1222 COVID-19 vaccine. Assay: immunoSEQ multiplex PCR; the TCRdb copy retains only in-frame clones and omits some. The data show about 75,000 clones, approximately 90% seen once. The sequencing used peripheral blood, collected 28 days after the second dose of the MenACWY control vaccine. The receptors here all came from an adult who received the MenACWY meningococcal vaccine as a control.

The chain employs TRBV29-1 and TRBJ1-4; TRBD1 matches at 10 bases. This CDR3 region has 13 residues. V was clipped by 4 bases and J by 8 bases; unmatched bases: 4. Germline CDR1 and CDR2: SQVTM and ANQGSEA. Here the CDR3 reads CSVGQGAQEKLFF. The CDR3, as DNA: TGCAGCGTTGGACAGGGGGCCCAGGAAAAACTGTTTTTT.

CDR3 amino acids: CASSLRRGSYEQYF. The CDR3 nucleotides are TGTGCCAGTAGCCTCAGGAGGGGCTCCTACGAGCAGTACTTC. The gene calls are TRBV19 and TRBJ2-7, with D possibly TRBD2 on 6 matching bases. The CDR3 has 14 amino acids. Germline CDR1 and CDR2: LNHDA and SQIVND (reference sequence). Trimming stripped 6 bases from V and 0 bases from J, with 12 bases between. The full variable domain, rest sourced from reference TRBV19 and TRBJ2-7, is DGGITQSPKYLFRKEGQNVTLSCEQNLNHDAMYWYRQDPGQGLRLIYYSQIVNDFQKGDIAEGYSVSREKKESFPLTVTSAQKNPTAFYLCASSLRRGSYEQYFGPGTRLTVT.